This T cell receptor (beta chain) was profiled in a study of blood T cell repertoires in COVID-19. The wider study: Acute and convalescent COVID-19 samples came from the United States, Italy and Spain. In each case, the material was cDNA or gDNA derived from T cells, B-cell-depleted T cells, or PBMCs.

This CDR3 region has 15 residues. Germline lookup yields CDR1 SNHLY and CDR2 FYNNEI. V lost 6 bases and J lost 0, with 9 bases in between. This clone was seen a few times. TCRdb keeps only in-frame clones here, not all; method: immunoSEQ multiplex PCR. The repertoire holds about 200,000 clones, with 86% as singletons. The sample consisted of peripheral blood. V is TRBV2 and J is TRBJ2-6; no reliable D call. The sequence came from a woman in her forties or fifties with COVID-19, enrolled during active disease. The CDR3 reads CASSLGYSGANVLTF. The CDR3 DNA is TGTGCCAGCAGCCTCGGTTACTCTGGGGCCAACGTCCTGACTTTC.